This T cell receptor beta chain appears in the sequencing data of a study of blood T cell repertoires in COVID-19. Study-wide context: The study drew acute and convalescent COVID-19 samples from the United States, Italy and Spain. Sources were T cells, B-cell-depleted T cells, or PBMCs; the material itself was cDNA or gDNA.

The authors' processing: Estimation of nucleated cell counts was performed using reference gene primer amplification. Sequencing was performed with immunoSEQ multiplex PCR; in TCRdb, only in-frame clones are kept and a portion is missing. V and J calls and clone size follow that table, whereas D and trimming were derived from the DNA. This table has fewer than 110,000 clones, over 75% appearing once. Germline-derived CDR1 and CDR2 are MRHNA and SNTAGT. V shed 4 bases and J shed 9 bases, with 13 bases lying between them. The CDR3 loop spans 13 amino acids. This clonotype originated in a woman aged 30 to 39 with acute or convalescent COVID-19. The specimen was peripheral blood. The gene calls are TRBV6-4 and TRBJ2-1; D is perhaps TRBD1 (5 bases). The CDR3 is CASSGNGRGEQFF. The CDR3 coding sequence is TGTGCCAGCAGTGGGAATGGAAGGGGTGAGCAGTTCTTC.